A selection of T cell receptor beta chains follows, all from one sample in a study of shared clonotypes between healthy human individuals. Sequencing used immunoSEQ multiplex PCR; TCRdb keeps in-frame clones, though not all of them. Here the sample spans 2 million to 2.5 million clones, 90% to 97% being singletons. Specimen: naive CD4+ T cells sorted from blood. All receptors derive from a man aged 18-30 years in good health. Both conserved end residues are trimmed from each CDR3.

v_call: TRBV6-1; j_call: TRBJ1-4; cdr3_aa: ASSGGREYEKLF
v_call: TRBV18; j_call: TRBJ2-7; cdr3_aa: ASSQGQTTYEQY
v_call: TRBV6-1; j_call: TRBJ2-7; cdr3_aa: ASRTGADTYEQY
v_call: TRBV13; j_call: TRBJ1-3; cdr3_aa: ASSLVSGQGNTIY
v_call: TRBV7-9; j_call: TRBJ2-5; cdr3_aa: ASSYLQGGQETQY
v_call: TRBV9; j_call: TRBJ1-1; cdr3_aa: ASSVVGGPMNTEAF
v_call: TRBV27; j_call: TRBJ2-7; cdr3_aa: ATTIWGKAGLEEQY
v_call: TRBV6-5; j_call: TRBJ2-1; cdr3_aa: ASKYGRAQNEQF
v_call: TRBV14; j_call: TRBJ2-7; cdr3_aa: ASSQGQGTYEQY
v_call: TRBV10-3; j_call: TRBJ2-7; cdr3_aa: ASSGGQTREQY
v_call: TRBV11-2; j_call: TRBJ2-7; cdr3_aa: ASSIQTGVTYEQY
v_call: TRBV5-4; j_call: TRBJ2-7; cdr3_aa: ASSLGPSSYEQY
v_call: TRBV6-6; j_call: TRBJ2-7; cdr3_aa: ASSYRDRGGYEQY
v_call: TRBV6-4; j_call: TRBJ1-2; cdr3_aa: ASSDSSLGQIYGYT
v_call: TRBV2; j_call: TRBJ2-7; cdr3_aa: ASSRDRDSYEQY
v_call: TRBV9; j_call: TRBJ2-1; cdr3_aa: ASTAATSGEQF
v_call: TRBV28; j_call: TRBJ2-1; cdr3_aa: ASSLTSGSYNEQF
v_call: TRBV28; j_call: TRBJ2-7; cdr3_aa: ASSLVGQGSWEQY
v_call: TRBV7-9; j_call: TRBJ1-4; cdr3_aa: ASSLGTGGEKLF
v_call: TRBV5-1; j_call: TRBJ1-6; cdr3_aa: ASSSDRANYSPLH
v_call: TRBV2; j_call: TRBJ1-1; cdr3_aa: ASKVGPNTEAF
v_call: TRBV9; j_call: TRBJ1-2; cdr3_aa: ASSVSSSARGNYGYT
v_call: TRBV6-5; j_call: TRBJ2-1; cdr3_aa: ASSYDRDRASKEQF
v_call: TRBV5-1; j_call: TRBJ2-1; cdr3_aa: ASSFLAGGHEQF
v_call: TRBV28; j_call: TRBJ1-2; cdr3_aa: ASSSPGRGYGYT
v_call: TRBV28; j_call: TRBJ1-1; cdr3_aa: ASSLLQLTEAF
v_call: TRBV20-1; j_call: TRBJ2-5; cdr3_aa: SCQYQETQY
v_call: TRBV7-9; j_call: TRBJ1-2; cdr3_aa: ASSLEQGSRGYT
v_call: TRBV10-3; j_call: TRBJ1-1; cdr3_aa: AIRPQTGDTEAF
v_call: TRBV14; j_call: TRBJ1-6; cdr3_aa: ASSQVTGGKSPLH
v_call: TRBV6-1; j_call: TRBJ2-5; cdr3_aa: ATSGGAWETQY
v_call: TRBV28; j_call: TRBJ1-2; cdr3_aa: ASSLYRAGGSLFDGYT
v_call: TRBV13; j_call: TRBJ2-7; cdr3_aa: ASSSDRVYEQY
v_call: TRBV18; j_call: TRBJ2-7; cdr3_aa: ASSPRQGAYEQY
v_call: TRBV5-4; j_call: TRBJ2-3; cdr3_aa: ASSSGLSLRDTQY
v_call: TRBV4-2; j_call: TRBJ1-3; cdr3_aa: ASSQDYHSGNTIY
v_call: TRBV30; j_call: TRBJ2-7; cdr3_aa: ACQPDQYEQY
v_call: TRBV29-1; j_call: TRBJ2-7; cdr3_aa: SVEVKAGGTSYEQY
v_call: TRBV5-4; j_call: TRBJ1-2; cdr3_aa: ASSLVDILNGYT